A selection of T cell receptor beta chains follows, all from one sample in a study of tumour-infiltrating T cells in Burkitt lymphoma. Clones were read by immunoSEQ multiplex PCR, and TCRdb kept only the in-frame ones, dropping some. There are 1,000 or so clones in the sample; about 19% occur only once, and about half lies in the top ten. Sequencing was performed on tumor tissue. The receptor set was obtained from a human donor with Burkitt lymphoma. Both conserved end residues are part of each CDR3. D genes are given only for firm matches. Size is omitted from some rows. Given values are once, few, many or a class for expanded clones.

V: TRBV2; J: TRBJ1-6; D: TRBD1; size: few; DNA: TGTGCCAGCAGTGAAGGCAGGGGGTATTCACCCCTCCACTTT; CDR3: CASSEGRGYSPLHF
V: TRBV13; J: TRBJ1-1; D: NA; size: few; DNA: TGTGCCAGCAGCTCGACCGCTGCGAACACTGAAGCTTTCTTT; CDR3: CASSSTAANTEAFF
V: TRBV6-5; J: TRBJ1-2; D: NA; size: few; DNA: TGTGCCAGCAGTGGGGGCTTCAACTATGGCTACACCTTC; CDR3: CASSGGFNYGYTF
V: TRBV2; J: TRBJ2-7; D: TRBD2; size: few; DNA: TGTGCCAGCAGTGGCCTAGCGGGAACATACGAGCAGTACTTC; CDR3: CASSGLAGTYEQYF
V: TRBV2; J: TRBJ2-2; D: TRBD1; size: few; DNA: TGTGCCAGCAGTGAAGACTCGACAGGGCCCGGGGAGCTGTTTTTT; CDR3: CASSEDSTGPGELFF
V: TRBV27; J: TRBJ2-1; D: TRBD1; size: few; DNA: TGTGCCAGCAGTTTATCGAGGGACAGGGACCCGCAGTTCTTC; CDR3: CASSLSRDRDPQFF
V: TRBV5-6; J: TRBJ1-5; D: NA; size: NA; DNA: TGTGCCAGCAGCTTATCCAGTCAGCCCCAGCATTTT; CDR3: CASSLSSQPQHF
V: TRBV2; J: TRBJ1-1; D: NA; size: NA; DNA: TGTGCCAGCAGTGATTACAGGTTCTCTGAAGCTTTCTTC; CDR3: CASSDYRFSEAFF
V: TRBV5-4; J: TRBJ1-1; D: TRBD1; size: NA; DNA: TGTGCCAGCAGCTTGGTGGAGGGGGCGTACACTGAAGCTTTCTTT; CDR3: CASSLVEGAYTEAFF
V: TRBV7-2; J: TRBJ2-7; D: NA; size: few; DNA: TGTGCCAGCAGCTGGACTTCCTCCTACGAGCAGTACTTC; CDR3: CASSWTSSYEQYF
V: TRBV21-1; J: TRBJ2-3; D: NA; size: few; DNA: TGTGCCAGCAGCCCCCATGAAACAGGGCTTAGGTGCGATACGCAGTATTTT; CDR3: CASSPHETGLRCDTQYF
V: TRBV28; J: TRBJ2-7; D: TRBD1; size: few; DNA: TGTGCCAGCAGTTACACCCAGGGGGCTTATGAGCAGTACTTC; CDR3: CASSYTQGAYEQYF
V: TRBV5-1; J: TRBJ2-5; D: NA; size: NA; DNA: TGCGCCAGCAGCTTGGACATACTAGCACGAGAGACCCAGTACTTC; CDR3: CASSLDILARETQYF
V: TRBV5-4; J: TRBJ1-2; D: NA; size: NA; DNA: TGTGCCAGCAGTACAGACCGGGGCAAGGGCTACACCTTC; CDR3: CASSTDRGKGYTF
V: TRBV28; J: TRBJ2-5; D: TRBD2; size: few; DNA: TGTGCCAGCAGTTACGGACTAGCGGGACAAGAGACCCAGTACTTC; CDR3: CASSYGLAGQETQYF
V: TRBV10-3; J: TRBJ1-1; D: NA; size: few; DNA: TGTGCCATCAGTCAGAGGGCTGGGACTGAAGCTTTCTTT; CDR3: CAISQRAGTEAFF
V: TRBV7-9; J: TRBJ2-2; D: NA; size: NA; DNA: TGTGCCAGCAGCTTAGTAGCGACAACCGGGGAGCTGTTTTTT; CDR3: CASSLVATTGELFF
V: TRBV5-1; J: TRBJ1-1; D: NA; size: few; DNA: TGCGCCAGCAGCTGGAGGCCGCAGATAATGAACACTGAAGCTTTCTTT; CDR3: CASSWRPQIMNTEAFF
V: TRBV2; J: TRBJ2-7; D: TRBD1; size: NA; DNA: TGTGCCAGCAGTTACACCCAGGGGGCTTATGAGCAGTACTTC; CDR3: CASSYTQGAYEQYF
V: TRBV2; J: TRBJ2-1; D: NA; size: few; DNA: TGTGCCAGCCAGGGGAATGAGCAGTTCTTC; CDR3: CASQGNEQFF
V: TRBV14; J: TRBJ2-7; D: NA; size: few; DNA: TGTGCCAGCAGCCGGGACCCCTGGTACGAGCAGTACTTC; CDR3: CASSRDPWYEQYF
V: TRBV27; J: TRBJ2-7; D: TRBD2; size: few; DNA: TGTGCCAGCAGTCCTTCGTGGGGACTAGTTTACTACGAGCAGTACTTT; CDR3: CASSPSWGLVYYEQYF
V: TRBV6-6; J: TRBJ2-7; D: TRBD1; size: few; DNA: TGTGCCAGCAGTTCCACAGGGGACGGGTCCTACGAGCAGTACTTC; CDR3: CASSSTGDGSYEQYF
V: TRBV2; J: TRBJ1-2; D: TRBD1; size: NA; DNA: TGTGCCAGCGGATGGACAGGTCCGGGCTACACCTTC; CDR3: CASGWTGPGYTF
V: TRBV5-5; J: TRBJ2-5; D: NA; size: NA; DNA: TGTGCCAGCAGCTTAGCTTGGGGTATGGAGACCCAGTACTTC; CDR3: CASSLAWGMETQYF
V: TRBV14; J: TRBJ2-5; D: NA; size: large; DNA: TGTGCCAGCAGCCAAGATTACGGGAGACGAGAGACCCAGTACTTC; CDR3: CASSQDYGRRETQYF
V: TRBV5-1; J: TRBJ1-1; D: NA; size: few; DNA: TGCGCCAGCAGCTTGTGGGATTCGGACACTGAAGCTTTCTTT; CDR3: CASSLWDSDTEAFF
V: TRBV29-1; J: TRBJ2-1; D: NA; size: NA; DNA: TGCAGCGTTGAAGCTGGGTGGGTTGGAAATGAGCAGTTCTTC; CDR3: CSVEAGWVGNEQFF
V: TRBV5-1; J: TRBJ2-5; D: TRBD2; size: NA; DNA: TGCGCCAGCAGCTTGCTTATTAGCGGGGGAGAGACCCAGTACTTC; CDR3: CASSLLISGGETQYF
V: TRBV5-1; J: TRBJ1-2; D: NA; size: few; DNA: TGCGCCAGCAGCTTGGATGGGGACACATCCCGGGTTAGATATGGCTACACCTTC; CDR3: CASSLDGDTSRVRYGYTF
V: TRBV4-3; J: TRBJ2-5; D: TRBD2; size: large; DNA: TGCGCCAGCAGCCAAGCGGTGGATAGCGGGATTGGAGAGACCCAGTACTTC; CDR3: CASSQAVDSGIGETQYF
V: TRBV7-9; J: TRBJ2-7; D: TRBD2; size: few; DNA: TGTGCCAGCAGCAAGACTAGCGCGTCCTACGAGCAGTACTTC; CDR3: CASSKTSASYEQYF
V: TRBV5-1; J: TRBJ2-5; D: NA; size: few; DNA: TGCGCCAGCAGCCCAACCGACGGGGTACAAGAGACCCAGTACTTC; CDR3: CASSPTDGVQETQYF
V: TRBV19; J: TRBJ1-5; D: NA; size: few; DNA: TGTGCCAGTACCTCGATGGGAGGATTTTATAGCAATCAGCCCCAGCATTTT; CDR3: CASTSMGGFYSNQPQHF
V: TRBV7-2; J: TRBJ1-4; D: NA; size: NA; DNA: TGTGCCAGCAGCTTAGCGAGTCAGGCTAGCTGGGAAAAACTGTTTTTT; CDR3: CASSLASQASWEKLFF
V: TRBV5-1; J: TRBJ2-7; D: NA; size: NA; DNA: TGCGCCAGCAGCTTGGTCAACAGTGAAGACGAGCAGTACTTC; CDR3: CASSLVNSEDEQYF
V: TRBV5-6; J: TRBJ1-1; D: TRBD1; size: NA; DNA: TGTGCCAGCAGCCCCTGGACAGGGGGCCTAATAGGAAACACTGAAGCTTTCTTT; CDR3: CASSPWTGGLIGNTEAFF
V: TRBV28; J: TRBJ2-3; D: NA; size: large; DNA: TGTGCCGGACTCAAGACCGGGACAGATACGCAGTATTTT; CDR3: CAGLKTGTDTQYF
V: TRBV11-3; J: TRBJ2-1; D: NA; size: NA; DNA: TGTGCCAGCAGCTCCCGGTGGCGAACGCCGTGGGCCCTCTACAATGAGCAGTTCTTC; CDR3: CASSSRWRTPWALYNEQFF
V: TRBV9; J: TRBJ2-7; D: TRBD2; size: NA; DNA: TGTGCCAGCAGCCCGCGGGGACTAGCGGATTACGAGCAGTACTTC; CDR3: CASSPRGLADYEQYF
V: TRBV28; J: TRBJ2-3; D: NA; size: NA; DNA: TGTGCCAGCAGTTTTGGGACTAGCACAGATACGCAGTATTTT; CDR3: CASSFGTSTDTQYF
V: TRBV19; J: TRBJ2-5; D: NA; size: few; DNA: TGTGCCACCAAGGGGAGGAACGATCAAGAGACCCAGTACTTC; CDR3: CATKGRNDQETQYF
V: TRBV28; J: TRBJ2-1; D: NA; size: NA; DNA: TGTGCCAGCAGCTACGGGGGAGGCTCCTACAATGAGCAGTTCTTC; CDR3: CASSYGGGSYNEQFF
V: TRBV7-7; J: TRBJ2-3; D: NA; size: few; DNA: TGTGCTAGCAGCTTATTGGGGGAAGAGGATACGCAGTATTTT; CDR3: CASSLLGEEDTQYF
V: TRBV6-5; J: TRBJ1-1; D: NA; size: hyperexpanded; DNA: TGTGCCAGCAGTTACGGCGAGGCGGGGACTGAAGCTTTCTTT; CDR3: CASSYGEAGTEAFF
V: TRBV7-7; J: TRBJ2-3; D: NA; size: few; DNA: TGTGCCAGCTCCCGGGGCGGAGCGGATACGCAGTATTTT; CDR3: CASSRGGADTQYF
V: TRBV28; J: TRBJ2-2; D: NA; size: NA; DNA: TGTGCCAGCAGTCCCCTTCTGGGGAGCGGGGAGCTGTTTTTT; CDR3: CASSPLLGSGELFF
V: TRBV19; J: TRBJ1-1; D: NA; size: NA; DNA: TGTGCCAGTAGTATCCTCCCCGGGGGCGGTGCTGAAGCTTTCTTT; CDR3: CASSILPGGGAEAFF
V: TRBV5-6; J: TRBJ1-1; D: TRBD1; size: NA; DNA: TGTGCCAGCAGCCCTATTTCTGGGACAGGGAACACTGAAGCTTTCTTT; CDR3: CASSPISGTGNTEAFF
V: TRBV27; J: TRBJ1-1; D: TRBD1; size: few; DNA: TGTGCCAGCAGTTGGACAGGGGGCGCTGTGAACACTGAAGCTTTCTTT; CDR3: CASSWTGGAVNTEAFF
V: TRBV13; J: TRBJ2-1; D: NA; size: NA; DNA: TGTGCCAGCAGCTTCAGAGGGAGTAGGGGCAATGAGCAGTTCTTC; CDR3: CASSFRGSRGNEQFF
V: TRBV9; J: TRBJ1-1; D: NA; size: hyperexpanded; DNA: TGTGCCAGCAGCGTAGAGGCAGGGGTCACTGAAGCTTTCTTT; CDR3: CASSVEAGVTEAFF
V: TRBV5-1; J: TRBJ1-5; D: NA; size: NA; DNA: TGCGCCAGCACGGGGGGGGGCGAGTTTTATAGGGAGCCCCAGCATTTT; CDR3: CASTGGGEFYREPQHF
V: TRBV19; J: TRBJ1-4; D: NA; size: large; DNA: TGTGCCAGTAGTATAAGGCATGGAGCTGAAAAACTGTTTTTT; CDR3: CASSIRHGAEKLFF
V: TRBV28; J: TRBJ1-5; D: NA; size: NA; DNA: TGTGCCAGCAGTTTCTTGTTCGTGGAATCGACGACACAGCCCCAGCATTTT; CDR3: CASSFLFVESTTQPQHF
V: TRBV29-1; J: TRBJ2-7; D: NA; size: few; DNA: TGCAGCGTTGTGGGGAACTCCTACGAGCAGTACTTC; CDR3: CSVVGNSYEQYF
V: TRBV7-8; J: TRBJ1-4; D: NA; size: few; DNA: TGTGCCAGCAGCTACGAATCTGCTGGGGAACTGTTTTTT; CDR3: CASSYESAGELFF
V: TRBV5-5; J: TRBJ1-4; D: NA; size: NA; DNA: TGTGCCAGCAGCTCCGACCGTTCAACTAATGAAAAACTGTTTTTT; CDR3: CASSSDRSTNEKLFF
V: TRBV7-7; J: TRBJ1-1; D: NA; size: few; DNA: TGTGCCAGCAGCTTAGCCTGGGGCACTGAAGCTTTCTTT; CDR3: CASSLAWGTEAFF